This entry lists 10 T cell receptor beta chains sequenced from one sample in a study of technical replicates of blood from a handful of donors. The method was immunoSEQ multiplex PCR; TCRdb's version includes in-frame clones alone and lacks a portion of them. This table has tens of thousands of clones, about 94% appearing once. Sequencing was carried out using T cells isolated from PBMCs. These TCRs come from a human donor in good health.

The gene calls are TRBV7-3 and TRBJ2-2; 8 bases are a match to TRBD1. The CDR3 runs to 16 residues. CDR1 and CDR2 (germline): SGHTA, FQGTGA. With 3 bases clipped from V and 4 bases from J, the junction kept 7 bases outside the gene matches. The CDR3 spells CASSFTGGEGTGELFF. The CDR3 DNA follows: TGTGCCAGCAGCTTTACAGGGGGAGAGGGCACCGGGGAGCTGTTTTTT.

The V call is TRBV4-1, the J call TRBJ1-4; TRBD1 matches 8 bases. This CDR3 is built from 16 residues. V lost 2 bases and J lost 4; bases outside the gene matches: 6. Germline V gene sequence: CDR1 MGHRA, CDR2 YSYEKL. In nucleotides, the CDR3 is TGCGCCAGCAGCCAATTCCCGGGACAGGTTAATGAAAAACTGTTTTTT. Its protein is CASSQFPGQVNEKLFF.

The chain carries TRBV19 and TRBJ1-2; no clear D gene. Trimming took off 3 bases at V and 0 bases at J, with 8 bases between the two ends. Germline V gives CDR1 LNHDA, CDR2 SQIVND (reference sequence). The CDR3 totals 14 residues. The CDR3 DNA reads as TGTGCCAGTAGTATTTTGTCGGCTAACTATGGCTACACCTTC. This encodes CASSILSANYGYTF.

This rearrangement joins TRBV19 to TRBJ2-7; TRBD2 matches at 7 bases. Germline CDR1 is LNHDA and CDR2 is SQIVND (reference sequence). The CDR3 contains 15 residues. With V trimmed by 3 bases and J by 2 bases, 7 bases remained unmatched. This chain's CDR3 is CASSITAGPTYEQYF. The CDR3 region has the DNA TGTGCCAGTAGTATTACAGCGGGACCTACCTACGAGCAGTACTTC.

This chain connects TRBV20-1 to TRBJ2-5; D call uncertain. The V gene's germline CDR1 is DFQATT and CDR2 SNEGSKA (reference sequence). The CDR3 length is 11 residues. With 6 bases removed from V and 1 base from J, the gap between germline ends came to 6 bases. The DNA of the CDR3 is TGCAGTGCCAGGTCCCAAGAGACCCAGTACTTC. As protein: CSARSQETQYF.

The rearrangement joins TRBV6-1 to TRBJ2-7, with D maybe TRBD2 (6 bases). CDR1 is MNHNS and CDR2 is SASEGT in the germline V gene. The CDR3 is 14 amino acids. V lost 2 bases and J lost 3, with 11 bases in between. This CDR3 reads CASSERDWVYEQYF. The CDR3 nucleotides read TGTGCCAGCAGTGAAAGGGACTGGGTCTACGAGCAGTACTTC.

The V and J genes are TRBV6-1 and TRBJ1-3; no firm D call. The CDR3 runs to 16 residues. The V end lost 2 bases, the J end lost 4 bases, and 15 bases lay between the germline ends. Germline CDR1 reads MNHNS; CDR2 reads SASEGT. CDR3 in amino acids: CASSEYAVEAGNTIYF. CDR3 nucleotides: TGTGCCAGCAGTGAATACGCGGTGGAGGCGGGAAACACCATATATTTT.

The V call is TRBV6-1, the J call TRBJ2-7, with a weak D call TRBD2 (6 bases). The V and J ends lost 1 base and 3 bases respectively, with 7 bases between them. From germline, CDR1 is MNHNS and CDR2 SASEGT. The CDR3 sequence is 13 residues long. CDR3 sequence reads: CASSEERVYEQYF. For the CDR3, the DNA is TGTGCCAGCAGTGAAGAGCGGGTCTACGAGCAGTACTTC.

This rearrangement joins TRBV27 to TRBJ1-2; tentatively, D is TRBD1 (6 bases). CDR1 is MNHEY, CDR2 SMNVEV, per germline (reference sequence). Trimming removed 6 bases from V and 6 bases from J, with 14 bases in between. The CDR3 covers 13 residues. The CDR3 nucleotides read TGTGCCAGCAGCCCAGACAGGAGTCATGGCTACACCTTC. It encodes CASSPDRSHGYTF.

The CDR3 loop reads CASSQDQAGITDTQYF. The CDR3 bases are TGCGCCAGCAGCCAAGATCAGGCAGGTATTACAGATACGCAGTATTTT. This chain joins TRBV4-3 and TRBJ2-3; D is unclear. CDR1 and CDR2 from the germline V gene are LGHNA and YSLEER. CDR3 length equals 16 residues. V lost 0 bases and J lost 3, with 13 bases in between.